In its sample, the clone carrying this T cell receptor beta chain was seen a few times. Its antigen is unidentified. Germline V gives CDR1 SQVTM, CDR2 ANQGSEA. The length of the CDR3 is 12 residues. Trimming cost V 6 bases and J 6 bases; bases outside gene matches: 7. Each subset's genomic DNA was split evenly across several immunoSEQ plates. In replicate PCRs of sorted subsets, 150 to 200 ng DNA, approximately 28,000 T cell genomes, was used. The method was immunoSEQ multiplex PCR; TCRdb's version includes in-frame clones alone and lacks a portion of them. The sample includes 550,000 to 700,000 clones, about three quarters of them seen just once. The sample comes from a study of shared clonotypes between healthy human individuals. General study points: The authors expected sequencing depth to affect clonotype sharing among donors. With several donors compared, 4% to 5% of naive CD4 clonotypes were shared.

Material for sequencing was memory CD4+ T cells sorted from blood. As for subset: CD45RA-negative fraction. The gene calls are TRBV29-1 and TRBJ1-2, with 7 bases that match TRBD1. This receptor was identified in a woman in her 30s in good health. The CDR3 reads CSVGTVRDGYTF. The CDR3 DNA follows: TGCAGCGTGGGGACAGTCAGGGATGGCTACACCTTC. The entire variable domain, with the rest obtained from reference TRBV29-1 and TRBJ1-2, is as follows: SAVISQKPSRDICQRGTSLTIQCQVDSQVTMMFWYRQQPGQSLTLIATANQGSEATYESGFVIDKFPISRPNLTFSTLTVSNMSPEDSSIYLCSVGTVRDGYTFGSGTRLTVV.